The clone carrying this T cell receptor (beta chain) has a handful of counts. The antigen is not known. This sample is drawn from a study of post-analysis software for immune sequencing data. Findings and caveats of the study: Strong same-batch co-clustering of samples appeared with F measure clustering. People with multiple sclerosis had a significantly lower normalized Chao1 diversity than controls did. TRBV5-6, TRBV5-1 and TRBV20-1 were among roughly five TRBV segments more frequent in patients than controls.

Unique molecular identifiers were present in the TCR beta cDNA libraries. TCRdb processed the PCR reads anew with MiXCR; each CDR3 protein has one entry. Of about 680,000 distinct CDR3 sequences in the sample, around 64% were seen once. Germline V gene lookup returns CDR1 SGHTA and CDR2 FQGTGA. The ends lost 5 bases at V and 5 bases at J; junction bases unmatched: 11. This CDR3 has 17 amino acids. This sequence was found in a girl aged 2 to 9 with multiple sclerosis. The sequencing sample was made of blood. The chain recombines TRBV7-3 with TRBJ2-1, with 11 bases fitting TRBD2. The CDR3 protein is CASSPNPPGLADNEQFF. The CDR3 DNA follows: TGTGCCAGCAGCCCTAATCCCCCGGGACTAGCGGACAATGAGCAGTTCTTC.